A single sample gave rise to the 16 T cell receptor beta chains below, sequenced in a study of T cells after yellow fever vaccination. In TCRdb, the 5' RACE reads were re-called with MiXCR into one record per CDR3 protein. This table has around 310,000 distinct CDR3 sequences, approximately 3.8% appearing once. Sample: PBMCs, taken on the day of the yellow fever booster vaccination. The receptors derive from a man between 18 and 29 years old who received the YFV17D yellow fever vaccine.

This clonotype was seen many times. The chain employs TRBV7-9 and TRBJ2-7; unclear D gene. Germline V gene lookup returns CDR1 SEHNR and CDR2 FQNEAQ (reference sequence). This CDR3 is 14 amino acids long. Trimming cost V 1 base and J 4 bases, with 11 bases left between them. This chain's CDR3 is CASSLEWRPYEQYV. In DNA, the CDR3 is TGTGCCAGCAGCTTAGAGTGGCGGCCTTACGAGCAGTACGTC.

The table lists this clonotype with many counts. The CDR3, as DNA: TGTGCCAGCAGCCCTAGAGGGGGATACGAGGGTACAAATCAGCCCCAGCATTTT. Translation: CASSPRGGYEGTNQPQHF. V is TRBV7-8 and J is TRBJ1-5, with D maybe TRBD1 (6 bases). Germline CDR1 is SGHVS and CDR2 is FQNEAQ. This CDR3 is 18 amino acids long. Trimming stripped 5 bases from V and 4 bases from J, with 24 bases between. The variable domain in full, with the rest retrieved from reference TRBV7-8 and TRBJ1-5, is GAGVSQSPRYKVAKRGQDVALRCDPISGHVSLFWYQQALGQGPEFLTYFQNEAQLDKSGLPSDRFFAERPEGSVSTLKIQRTQQEDSAVYLCASSPRGGYEGTNQPQHFGDGTRLSIL.

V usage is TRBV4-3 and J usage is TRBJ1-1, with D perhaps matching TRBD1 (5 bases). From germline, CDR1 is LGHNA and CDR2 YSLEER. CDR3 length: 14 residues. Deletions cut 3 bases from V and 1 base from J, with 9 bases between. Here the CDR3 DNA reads TGCGCCAGCAGCCAGATGACAGCGAACACTGAAGCTTTCTTT. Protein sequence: CASSQMTANTEAFF.

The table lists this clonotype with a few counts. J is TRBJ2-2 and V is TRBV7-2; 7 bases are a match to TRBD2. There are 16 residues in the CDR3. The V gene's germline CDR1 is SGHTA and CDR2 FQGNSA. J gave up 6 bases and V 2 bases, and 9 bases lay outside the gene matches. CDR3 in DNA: TGTGCCAGCAGCTTACCCCCGGGGGGAAATCCCGGGGAGCTGTTTTTT. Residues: CASSLPPGGNPGELFF.

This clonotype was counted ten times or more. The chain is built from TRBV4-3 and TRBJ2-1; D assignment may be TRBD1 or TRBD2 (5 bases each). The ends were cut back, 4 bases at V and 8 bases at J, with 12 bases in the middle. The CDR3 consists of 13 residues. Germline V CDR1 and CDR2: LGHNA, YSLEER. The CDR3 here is CASSRGNSDEQFF. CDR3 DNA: TGCGCCAGCAGCCGGGGGAATAGCGATGAGCAGTTCTTC.

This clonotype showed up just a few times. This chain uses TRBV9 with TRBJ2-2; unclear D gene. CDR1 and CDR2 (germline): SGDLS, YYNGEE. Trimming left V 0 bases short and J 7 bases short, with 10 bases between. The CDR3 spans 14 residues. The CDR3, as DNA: TGTGCCAGCAGCGTAGCGGGTACCTTCGGGGAGCTGTTTTTT. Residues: CASSVAGTFGELFF.

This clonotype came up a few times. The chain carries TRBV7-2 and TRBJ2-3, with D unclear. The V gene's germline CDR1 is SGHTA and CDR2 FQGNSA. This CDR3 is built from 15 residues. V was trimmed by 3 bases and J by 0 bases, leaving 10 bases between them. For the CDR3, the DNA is TGTGCCAGCAGCTTGGCGAGAGTAAGCACAGATACGCAGTATTTT. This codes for CASSLARVSTDTQYF.

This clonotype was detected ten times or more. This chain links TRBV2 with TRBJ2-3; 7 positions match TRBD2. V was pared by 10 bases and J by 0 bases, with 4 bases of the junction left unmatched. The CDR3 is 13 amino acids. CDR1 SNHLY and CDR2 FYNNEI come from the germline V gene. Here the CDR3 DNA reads TGTGCCATCAGCGGGGTGAGCACAGATACGCAGTATTTT. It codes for CAISGVSTDTQYF.

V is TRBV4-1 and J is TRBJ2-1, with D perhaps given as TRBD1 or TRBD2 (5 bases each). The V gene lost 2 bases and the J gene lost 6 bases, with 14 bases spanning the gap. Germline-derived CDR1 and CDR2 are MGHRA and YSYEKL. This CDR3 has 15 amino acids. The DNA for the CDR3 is TGCGCCAGCAGCCAACCGGGACGGGGTCGCAATGAGCAGTTCTTC. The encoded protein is CASSQPGRGRNEQFF.

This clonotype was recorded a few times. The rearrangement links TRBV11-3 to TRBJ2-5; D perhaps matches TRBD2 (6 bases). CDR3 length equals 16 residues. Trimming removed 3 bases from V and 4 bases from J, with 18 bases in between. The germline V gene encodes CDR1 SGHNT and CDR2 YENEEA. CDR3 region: CASSLGRDPAGETQYF. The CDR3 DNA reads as TGTGCCAGCAGCTTGGGCCGGGACCCAGCGGGAGAGACCCAGTACTTC.

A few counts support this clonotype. CDR3 protein: CASLLGHEQYF. In DNA, the CDR3 is TGTGCCAGCCTTCTGGGGCACGAGCAGTACTTC. The rearrangement uses TRBV12-3 or TRBV12-4 and TRBJ2-7, with TRBD1 as a possible D gene (5 bases). V was clipped by 8 bases and J by 5 bases, with 10 bases between them. The CDR3 is 11 amino acids.

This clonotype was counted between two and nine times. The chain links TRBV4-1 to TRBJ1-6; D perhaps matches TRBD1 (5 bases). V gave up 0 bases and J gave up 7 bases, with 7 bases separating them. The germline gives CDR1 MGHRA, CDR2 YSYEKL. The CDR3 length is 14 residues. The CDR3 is CASSQEEGNSPLHF. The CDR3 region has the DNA TGCGCCAGCAGCCAAGAGGAGGGGAATTCACCCCTCCACTTT.

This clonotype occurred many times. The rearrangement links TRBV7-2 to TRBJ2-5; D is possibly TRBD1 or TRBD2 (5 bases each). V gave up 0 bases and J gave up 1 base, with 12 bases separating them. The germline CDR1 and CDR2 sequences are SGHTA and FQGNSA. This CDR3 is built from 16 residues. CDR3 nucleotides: TGTGCCAGCAGCTTAGCTGCGGCTGGGGGCCAAGAGACCCAGTACTTC. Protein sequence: CASSLAAAGGQETQYF.

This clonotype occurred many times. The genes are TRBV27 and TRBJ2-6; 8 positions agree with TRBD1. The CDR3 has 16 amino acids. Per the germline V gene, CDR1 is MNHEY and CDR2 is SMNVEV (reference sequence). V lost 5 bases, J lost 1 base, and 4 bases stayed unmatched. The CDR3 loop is CASSSRGRSGANVLTF. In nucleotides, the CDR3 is TGTGCCAGCAGTAGCAGGGGGCGGTCTGGGGCCAACGTCCTGACTTTC.

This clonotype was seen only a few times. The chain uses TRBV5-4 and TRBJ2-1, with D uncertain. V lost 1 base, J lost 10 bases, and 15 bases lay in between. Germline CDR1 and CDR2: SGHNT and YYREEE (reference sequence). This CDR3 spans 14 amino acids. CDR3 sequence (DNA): TGTGCCAGCAGCTTGCTATTAAGTTCTAGGGAGCAGTTCTTC. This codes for CASSLLLSSREQFF. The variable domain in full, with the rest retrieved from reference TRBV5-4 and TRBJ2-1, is ETGVTQSPTHLIKTRGQQVTLRCSSQSGHNTVSWYQQALGQGPQFIFQYYREEENGRGNFPPRFSGLQFPNYSSELNVNALELDDSALYLCASSLLLSSREQFFGPGTRLTVL.

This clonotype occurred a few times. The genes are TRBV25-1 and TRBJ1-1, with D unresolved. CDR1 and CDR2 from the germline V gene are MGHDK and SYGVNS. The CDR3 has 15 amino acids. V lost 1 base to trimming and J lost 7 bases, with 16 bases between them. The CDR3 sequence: CASSEWPGSGDEAFF. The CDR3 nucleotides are TGTGCCAGCAGTGAATGGCCGGGGTCCGGGGATGAAGCTTTCTTT.